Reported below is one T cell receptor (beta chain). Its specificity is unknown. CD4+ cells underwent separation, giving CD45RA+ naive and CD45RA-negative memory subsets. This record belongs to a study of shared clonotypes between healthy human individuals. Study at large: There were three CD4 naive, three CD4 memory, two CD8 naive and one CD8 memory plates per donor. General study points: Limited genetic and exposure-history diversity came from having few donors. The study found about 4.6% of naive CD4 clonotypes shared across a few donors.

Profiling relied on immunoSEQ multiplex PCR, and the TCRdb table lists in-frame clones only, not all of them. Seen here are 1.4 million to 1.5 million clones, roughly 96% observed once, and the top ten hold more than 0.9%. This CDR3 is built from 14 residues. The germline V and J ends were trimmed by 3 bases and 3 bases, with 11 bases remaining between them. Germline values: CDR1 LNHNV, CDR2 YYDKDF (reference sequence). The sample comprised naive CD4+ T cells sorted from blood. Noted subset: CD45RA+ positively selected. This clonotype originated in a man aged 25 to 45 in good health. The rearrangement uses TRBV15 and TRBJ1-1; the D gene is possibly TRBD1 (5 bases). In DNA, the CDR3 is TGTGCCACCAGCAGCAGAATGGGGGACACTGAAGCTTTCTTT. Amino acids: CATSSRMGDTEAFF.